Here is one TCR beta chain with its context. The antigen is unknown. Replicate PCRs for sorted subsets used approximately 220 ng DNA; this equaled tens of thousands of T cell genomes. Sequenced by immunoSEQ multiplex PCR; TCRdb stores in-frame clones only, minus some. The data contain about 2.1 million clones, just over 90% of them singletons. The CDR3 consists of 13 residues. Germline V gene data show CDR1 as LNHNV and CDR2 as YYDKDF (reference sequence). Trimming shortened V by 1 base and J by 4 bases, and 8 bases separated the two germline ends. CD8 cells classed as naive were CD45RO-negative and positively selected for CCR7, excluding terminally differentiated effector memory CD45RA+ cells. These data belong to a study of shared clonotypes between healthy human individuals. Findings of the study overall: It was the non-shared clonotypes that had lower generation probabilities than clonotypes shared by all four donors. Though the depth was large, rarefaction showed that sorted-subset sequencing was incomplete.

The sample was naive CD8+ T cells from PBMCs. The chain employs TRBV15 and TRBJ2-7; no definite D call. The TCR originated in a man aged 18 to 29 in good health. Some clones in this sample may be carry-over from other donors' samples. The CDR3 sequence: CATSRAPLYEQYF. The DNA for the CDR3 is TGTGCCACCAGCAGAGCCCCACTTTACGAGCAGTACTTC.